These 16 T cell receptor beta chains originate from one sample sequenced in a study of somatic mutations in cytotoxic T cells in rheumatoid arthritis. Profiled with immunoSEQ multiplex PCR; TCRdb holds only in-frame clones, not every one. The repertoire holds 20,000 to 25,000 clones, with 70% to 90% as singletons. Material for sequencing was CD8+ T cells sorted from blood. These receptors all stem from a woman between 50 and 59 years old in good health.

This sequence joins TRBV27 and TRBJ2-1, with D possibly being TRBD1 (7 bases). V lost 6 bases, J lost 7 bases, and 22 bases lay in between. Per germline, CDR1 MNHEY and CDR2 SMNVEV (reference sequence). The length of the CDR3 is 16 residues. CDR3 region: CASSQGGGGVGNEQFF. The CDR3 coding sequence is TGTGCCAGCAGCCAAGGGGGCGGAGGGGTTGGTAATGAGCAGTTCTTC.

This chain links TRBV13 with TRBJ2-5, with D possibly matching TRBD1 (6 bases). The J call is uncertain, as TRBJ2-7 better fits the DNA end. The CDR3 loop spans 14 amino acids. Germline loops: CDR1 PRHDT, CDR2 FYEKMQ (reference sequence). CDR3 protein: CASSVRGSRYEQYF. The CDR3 DNA follows: TGTGCCAGCAGCGTCAGGGGTTCGAGGTACGAGCAGTACTTC.

The chain carries TRBV28 and TRBJ1-5, with TRBD1 matching over 9 bases. Germline assignment: CDR1 MDHEN and CDR2 SYDVKM. Trimming took 6 bases from V and 7 from J; bases not matched to a gene: 7. The CDR3 has 14 residues. The DNA of the CDR3 is TGTGCCAGCAGCCGGGACAGGGCAAACCAGCCCCAGCATTTT. Protein: CASSRDRANQPQHF.

The J gene is TRBJ1-6, the V gene TRBV2, with D possibly being TRBD1 (5 bases). The CDR3 is made up of 13 amino acids. Germline CDR1 reads SNHLY; CDR2 reads FYNNEI. Trimming stripped 8 bases from V and 6 bases from J, with 11 bases between. The CDR3 region has the DNA TGTGCCAGCCTCCAGGGTCCTAATTCACCCCTCCACTTT. It codes for CASLQGPNSPLHF.

In this sample, this clone turned up once. J is TRBJ2-7 and V is TRBV9, with 9 nucleotides matching TRBD1. CDR3 length: 15 amino acids. Germline CDR1 SGDLS, CDR2 YYNGEE. V lost 2 bases, J lost 6 bases, and 9 bases stayed unmatched. CDR3 sequence reads: CASSVTGTGILEQYF. In DNA, the CDR3 is TGTGCCAGCAGCGTGACCGGGACAGGGATTCTCGAGCAGTACTTC.

This clone appeared once. The rearrangement links TRBV4-3 to TRBJ2-1, with TRBD2 matching 10 bases. The CDR3 loop spans 18 amino acids. The ends lost 0 bases at V and 4 bases at J; junction bases unmatched: 9. CDR1 is LGHNA and CDR2 is YSLEER in the germline V gene. The CDR3 coding sequence is TGCGCCAGCAGCCAAGATAGTGTACTAGCGGGGTCATACAATGAGCAGTTCTTC. Translation: CASSQDSVLAGSYNEQFF.

The chain is built from TRBV14 and TRBJ2-1; 12 bases line up with TRBD2. The ends lost 4 bases at V and 5 bases at J; junction bases unmatched: 18. Germline V gene sequence: CDR1 SGHDN, CDR2 FVKESK. This CDR3 contains 20 residues. The CDR3 reads CASSPNPGLAGRLVDNEQFF. CDR3 DNA sequence: TGTGCCAGCAGCCCAAACCCGGGACTAGCGGGCCGTCTCGTGGACAATGAGCAGTTCTTC. The full variable domain, its missing parts supplied by reference TRBV14 and TRBJ2-1, is EAGVTQFPSHSVIEKGQTVTLRCDPISGHDNLYWYRRVMGKEIKFLLHFVKESKQDESGMPNNRFLAERTGGTYSTLKVQPAELEDSGVYFCASSPNPGLAGRLVDNEQFFGPGTRLTVL.

The chain uses TRBV4-1 and TRBJ2-5; TRBD2 agrees at 9 bases. The CDR3 extends over 15 amino acids. Germline assignment: CDR1 MGHRA and CDR2 YSYEKL. J was trimmed by 5 bases and V by 5 bases; bases with no gene match: 9. Here the CDR3 DNA reads TGCGCCAGCAGCGGTGGCGGGGGGGCCTTCGAGACCCAGTACTTC. Protein sequence: CASSGGGGAFETQYF.

V is TRBV7-2 and J is TRBJ2-1; 10 bases line up with TRBD2. The length of the CDR3 is 17 residues. Germline CDR1 SGHTA, CDR2 FQGNSA. The J segment lost 6 bases and the V segment lost 5 bases, leaving 13 bases of the junction unmatched. In DNA, the CDR3 is TGTGCCAGCAGCGTCGCGGTTCTAGCGGGGGTGGGCAATGAGCAGTTCTTC. This gives the protein CASSVAVLAGVGNEQFF.

V usage is TRBV7-2 and J usage is TRBJ1-3; tentative D call: TRBD1 (6 bases). Trimming pared 1 base from V and 2 bases from J, leaving 12 bases between. CDR1 and CDR2 from the germline V gene are SGHTA and FQGNSA. CDR3 length: 16 amino acids. The CDR3 sequence is CASSLGGRATGNTIYF. As DNA, the CDR3 is TGTGCCAGCAGCTTAGGGGGGCGCGCTACTGGAAACACCATATATTTT.

The rearrangement joins TRBV5-1 to TRBJ2-7; TRBD1 agrees at 7 bases. V gave up 4 bases and J gave up 3 bases; unmatched junction bases: 10. The CDR3 consists of 15 residues. Germline CDR1 is SGHRS and CDR2 is YFSETQ. The CDR3 reads CASSPSTGQYYEQYV. The CDR3 coding sequence is TGCGCCAGCAGCCCCTCGACAGGGCAGTACTACGAGCAGTACGTC.

This sequence joins TRBV5-1 and TRBJ2-5, with 9 bases identical to TRBD2. There are 15 residues in the CDR3. The V segment lost 1 base and the J segment 4 bases; nucleotides outside the gene matches: 5. Germline V gene data show CDR1 as SGHRS and CDR2 as YFSETQ. CDR3 bases: TGCGCCAGCAGCTTGTACTATAGCGGGGGAGAGACCCAGTACTTC. Translation: CASSLYYSGGETQYF.

The rearrangement joins TRBV9 to TRBJ1-6; 7 positions match TRBD1. V lost 4 bases and J lost 7; bases outside the gene matches: 2. This CDR3 is 13 amino acids long. From germline, CDR1 is SGDLS and CDR2 YYNGEE. The CDR3 sequence is CASSRQGNSPLHF. The CDR3, as DNA: TGTGCCAGCAGCCGACAGGGAAATTCACCCCTCCACTTT. The full variable domain, in which reference TRBV9 and TRBJ1-6 provide the parts outside the CDR3, is DSGVTQTPKHLITATGQRVTLRCSPRSGDLSVYWYQQSLDQGLQFLIQYYNGEERAKGNILERFSAQQFPDLHSELNLSSLELGDSALYFCASSRQGNSPLHFGNGTRLTVT.

This rearrangement joins TRBV4-3 to TRBJ2-5; 7 nucleotides match TRBD2. The CDR3 is 22 residues long. Trimming cost V 0 bases and J 2 bases; bases outside gene matches: 24. The germline V gene has CDR1 LGHNA and CDR2 YSLEER. In nucleotides, the CDR3 is TGCGCCAGCAGCCAAGATTTGTCAGTGGGGGGTCTGGGAGATAGCGGGCAAGAGACCCAGTACTTC. Residues: CASSQDLSVGGLGDSGQETQYF.

The chain links TRBV7-8 to TRBJ2-1, with 7 nucleotides matching TRBD2. Germline CDR1 and CDR2: SGHVS and FQNEAQ. The length of the CDR3 is 15 residues. V trimming: 3 bases; J trimming: 0 bases; junction bases outside the gene matches: 2. The CDR3 region is CASSFAGDSYNEQFF. In DNA form, the CDR3 reads TGTGCCAGCAGCTTTGCGGGGGACTCCTACAATGAGCAGTTCTTC.

Only a few counts were recorded for this clone. The V call is TRBV15, the J call TRBJ1-1; 7 positions agree with TRBD1. Unmatched junction bases numbered 7, after V lost 3 bases and J lost 0 bases. This CDR3 spans 16 amino acids. Looked up from germline, CDR1 is LNHNV and CDR2 is YYDKDF (reference sequence). This CDR3 is CATSSPGQAMNTEAFF. CDR3 DNA sequence: TGTGCCACCAGCAGTCCTGGACAGGCGATGAACACTGAAGCTTTCTTT.